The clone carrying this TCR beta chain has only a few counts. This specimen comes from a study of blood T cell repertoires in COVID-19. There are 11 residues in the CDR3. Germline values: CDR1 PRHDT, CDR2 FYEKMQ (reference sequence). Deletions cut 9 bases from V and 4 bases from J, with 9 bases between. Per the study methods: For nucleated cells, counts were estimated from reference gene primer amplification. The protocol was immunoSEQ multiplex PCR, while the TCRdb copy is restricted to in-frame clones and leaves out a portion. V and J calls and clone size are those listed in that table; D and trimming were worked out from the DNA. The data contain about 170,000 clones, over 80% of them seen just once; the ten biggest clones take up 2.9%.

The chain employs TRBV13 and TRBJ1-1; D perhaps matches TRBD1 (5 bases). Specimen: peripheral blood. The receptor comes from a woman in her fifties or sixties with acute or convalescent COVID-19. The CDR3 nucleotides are TGTGCCAGTCGGGGGGGCACTGAAGCTTTCTTT. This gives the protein CASRGGTEAFF.